This T cell receptor (beta chain) emerged from a study of blood T cell repertoires in COVID-19 (TCRdb year 2020). Study-level background: Samples covering the acute and convalescent phases of COVID-19 were provided by collaborators in the United States, Italy and Spain. The repertoires were made available in a free public database intended to serve as a resource for research on the immune response to SARS-CoV-2. The sample metadata nearly always contained a de-identified subject ID, COVID-19 status, age in years and sex. The material from the prospective study consisted of cDNA or gDNA derived from T cells, B-cell-depleted T cells, or PBMCs. Deeply sampled blood TCRbeta repertoires from subjects exposed to, actively infected with, or recovered from COVID-19 were included in the dataset. Where available, HLA class I and class II types were taken from metadata supplied by the sample provider and were not determined by assay-based typing. The samples were drawn from two sources: the first 160 participants of the ongoing ImmuneRACE study, and about 1,300 subjects contributed by 6 global collaborators. The investigation overall reported the following: The amount of clinical and demographic metadata varied by source and participant and was provided uncurated.

TCRbeta CDR3 regions were amplified from genomic DNA by means of the immunoSEQ Assay, a bias-controlled multiplex PCR. The source study handled its data this way. Nucleated cell counts per sample were estimated from amplification of reference gene primers within the assay. To quantify the absolute abundance of each unique TCRbeta CDR3 rearrangement, sequence reads were collapsed and filtered. For each sample, productive Simpson clonality was calculated by taking the square root of Simpson's diversity index across productive rearrangements. TCRdb limited this immuneACCESS table to in-frame rearrangements with V and J called. A share of clones is missing; checked studies link under half to unresolved V genes, and the rest is unexplained. V and J calls and clone size follow that table, whereas D and trimming were derived from the DNA. The sample data list 250,000 to 350,000 clones, and roughly 90% of these were observed just once. The ten largest clones represent approximately 8.5% of the sample.

CDR1 and CDR2 (LNHDA, SQIVND) derive from the germline V gene (reference sequence). Measured from the cysteine to the phenylalanine, the CDR3 is 13 residues long. CDR3 DNA is the only sequence kept; it has 39 bases, read in frame from the first base. Cut back by 3 bases and 3 bases, the V and J ends lie 9 bases apart. As to this clone: What antigen it recognizes has not been identified. The record has no base qualities; no much larger clone is one base away.

The collaborating institutions used their own protocols to collect whole blood in K2EDTA tubes. Collaborator samples were shipped for TCRbeta analysis as frozen whole blood, isolated PBMCs, or DNA extracted from either sample type. The sequence was obtained from a man between 18 and 35 years old with active or convalescent COVID-19. Here the chain combines TRBV19 and TRBJ2-7, with no reliable assignment of the D segment. The sample consisted of peripheral blood. The CDR3 here reads CASSIFIGYEQYF. The DNA is as follows: TGTGCCAGTAGTATCTTTATCGGCTACGAGCAGTACTTC.